This note documents a single T cell receptor (beta chain) sequence. These data originate in a study of blood T cell repertoires in COVID-19. Background on the study: Acute and convalescent COVID-19 samples came from the United States, Italy and Spain. In each case, the material was cDNA or gDNA derived from T cells, B-cell-depleted T cells, or PBMCs.

Libraries were prepared by immunoSEQ multiplex PCR; TCRdb keeps only in-frame clonotypes and omits some of them. The data contain about 280,000 clones, 88% of them singletons. Seattle participants joined during active infection and were tracked over time. The clonotype comes from a woman younger than 45 with COVID-19, enrolled during active disease. Sequencing was performed on peripheral blood.

The CDR3 here is CASSPGQGLGEQYF. The CDR3 nucleotides read TGTGCCAGCAGCCCGGGACAGGGTTTAGGCGAGCAGTACTTC. This chain joins TRBV7-2 and TRBJ2-7, with TRBD1 identical over 9 bases. The CDR3 runs 14 residues. The junction had 8 bases not matched to a gene; V was cut back by 5 bases and J by 6 bases. Germline V gene sequence: CDR1 SGHTA, CDR2 FQGNSA.